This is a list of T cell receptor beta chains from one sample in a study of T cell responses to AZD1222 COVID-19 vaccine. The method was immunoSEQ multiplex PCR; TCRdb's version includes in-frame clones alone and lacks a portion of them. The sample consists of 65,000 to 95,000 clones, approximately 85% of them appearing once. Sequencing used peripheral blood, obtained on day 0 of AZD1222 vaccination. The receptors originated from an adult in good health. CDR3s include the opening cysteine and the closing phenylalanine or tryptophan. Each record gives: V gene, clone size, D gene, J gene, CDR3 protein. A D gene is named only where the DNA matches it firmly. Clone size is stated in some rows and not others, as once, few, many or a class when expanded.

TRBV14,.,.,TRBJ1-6,CASSQSAARPLHF
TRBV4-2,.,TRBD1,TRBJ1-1,CASSQDPAGGINTEAFF
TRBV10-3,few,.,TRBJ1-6,CAISERSLSYNSPLHF
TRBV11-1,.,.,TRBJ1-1,CASSYPGSMNTEAFF
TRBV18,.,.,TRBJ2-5,CASSPPAREVKTQYF
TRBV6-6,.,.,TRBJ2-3,CASKKGVPGDTQYF
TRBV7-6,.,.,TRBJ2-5,CASSLGLVSQETQYF
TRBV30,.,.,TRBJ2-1,CAFKGPGSYNEQFF
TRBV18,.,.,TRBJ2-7,CASSPPNSRVADSSYEQYF
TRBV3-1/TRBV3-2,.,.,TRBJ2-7,CASSNGPIFYEQYF
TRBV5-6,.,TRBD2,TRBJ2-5,CASSLWGGETQYF
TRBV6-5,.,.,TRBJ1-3,CASRDGTSGNTIYF
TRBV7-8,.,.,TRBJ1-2,CASSLGRDGYTF
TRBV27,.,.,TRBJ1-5,CASRQRLGGDNQPQHF
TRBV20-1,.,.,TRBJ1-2,CSSRGFYGYTF
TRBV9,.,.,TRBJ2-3,CASSNVLDTDTQYF